Listed below are T cell receptor beta chains from one sample, sequenced in a study of blood T cell repertoires in COVID-19. Assay used: immunoSEQ multiplex PCR; TCRdb lists only in-frame clones, some missing. The sample consists of about 220,000 clones, over 70% of them appearing once. Sequenced: peripheral blood. The receptors come from a woman aged 70-85 years with acute or convalescent COVID-19. Both conserved end residues are part of each CDR3. Fields, in order: CDR3 DNA, CDR3 protein, V gene, J gene, D gene, clone size. The D gene is left open where the match is weak. Size is stated for part of the rows, as once, few or many counts, or as a class when the clone is expanded.

TGTGCCAGCAGTTTTACAGATTACAATGAGCAGTTCTTC	CASSFTDYNEQFF	TRBV27	TRBJ2-1	-	once
TGCACCAGCAGCCTTCCCCCTGACGGGACAACTAATGAAAAACTGTTTTTT	CTSSLPPDGTTNEKLFF	TRBV1	TRBJ1-4	-	-
TGTGCCAGCTCACCACCTGGAGGATACCAAGAGACCCAGTACTTC	CASSPPGGYQETQYF	TRBV18	TRBJ2-5	-	-
TGCAGCGCACAGGGCCAGGCTAATGAAAAACTGTTTTTT	CSAQGQANEKLFF	TRBV29-1	TRBJ1-4	-	once
TGTGCCAGCACCCTTCTAACGGGAAACACCATATATTTT	CASTLLTGNTIYF	TRBV12-3/TRBV12-4	TRBJ1-3	-	-
TGTGCCAGCTCACCGACTAGCGGGGGGGCCATGGTTGAGCAGTTCTTC	CASSPTSGGAMVEQFF	TRBV18	TRBJ2-1	TRBD2	-
TGCGCCAGCAGCCATAGCGGGGACCACCAAGAGACCCAGTACTTC	CASSHSGDHQETQYF	TRBV4-1	TRBJ2-5	TRBD2	-
TGTGCCAGCAGCTTGGGTCCGCGGCAAGAGACCCAGTACTTC	CASSLGPRQETQYF	TRBV5-6	TRBJ2-5	-	-
TGCAGCGTTGAAGATCAAGGGGATGAGCAGTTCTTC	CSVEDQGDEQFF	TRBV29-1	TRBJ2-1	-	-
TGTGCCAGCAGGACTGACAGGGGTAGGAATTCACCCCTCCACTTT	CASRTDRGRNSPLHF	TRBV7-2	TRBJ1-6	TRBD1	few
TGCGCCAGCAGTGAGTCGTCTAGCGGGGGTTCCTCCTACAATGAGCAGTTCTTC	CASSESSSGGSSYNEQFF	TRBV10-1	TRBJ2-1	TRBD2	-
TGTGCCAGTAATAAACTAGGTGACTTCTACAATGAGCAGTTCTTC	CASNKLGDFYNEQFF	TRBV19	TRBJ2-1	-	-
TGTGCCAGCAGCTACAGGGACAGGGGGCGGAGTACTGAAGCTTTCTTT	CASSYRDRGRSTEAFF	TRBV7-2	TRBJ1-1	TRBD1	-
TGTGCCAGCAGCTCGCGACGGGAGAACACTGAAGCTTTCTTT	CASSSRRENTEAFF	TRBV13	TRBJ1-1	-	once
TGTGCCAGCAGTTCCGAGACAGGGGACTCCTACAATGAGCAGTTCTTC	CASSSETGDSYNEQFF	TRBV27	TRBJ2-1	TRBD1	-
TGTGCCAGCAAGAGGGATCTAGCCAAAAACATTCAGTACTTC	CASKRDLAKNIQYF	TRBV6-5	TRBJ2-4	-	-
TGTGCCAGCAGCCCGGGCGGGGTAGGCACAGATACGCAGTATTTT	CASSPGGVGTDTQYF	TRBV7-2	TRBJ2-3	-	-
TGTGCCAGCAGCTCAACCCGGGGGGCGGGCGATACGCAGTATTTT	CASSSTRGAGDTQYF	TRBV7-2	TRBJ2-3	-	-
TGTGCCAGCCAATCCCTAAGCTCCTACAATGAGCAGTTCTTC	CASQSLSSYNEQFF	TRBV19	TRBJ2-1	-	-
TGTGCCAGCAGCCCCGGGGAGACCCAGTACTTC	CASSPGETQYF	TRBV7-6	TRBJ2-5	-	-
TGTGCCAGCAGCTTCAGTCTAGACCCGACCTACGAGCAGTACTTC	CASSFSLDPTYEQYF	TRBV11-2	TRBJ2-7	-	few
TGTGCCAGCAGCACCAGCCCTAATGACTTAGCGGGGGGCTCAAGCTCCTACGAGCAGTACTTC	CASSTSPNDLAGGSSSYEQYF	TRBV9	TRBJ2-7	TRBD2	-
TGTGCCAGCGACAACTCTGGGGCCAACGTCCTGACTTTC	CASDNSGANVLTF	TRBV6-5	TRBJ2-6	-	-
TGTGCCAGCACCGGGACTAGCGGGTACCAAGAGACCCAGTACTTC	CASTGTSGYQETQYF	TRBV2	TRBJ2-5	TRBD2	-
TGCGCCAGCAGCCACCCGGGACAGGCGCAGGGAAACACCATATATTTT	CASSHPGQAQGNTIYF	TRBV4-1	TRBJ1-3	TRBD1	-
TGCAGCGTTGGAAACAGGGGCGATGAAAAACTGTTTTTT	CSVGNRGDEKLFF	TRBV29-1	TRBJ1-4	TRBD1	-
TGTGCCAGTAGTAACACCTTCTATGGCTACACCTTC	CASSNTFYGYTF	TRBV19	TRBJ1-2	-	-
TGTGCTAGTGGTTTCGGAGGCTCCCTGAGCTCCTACAATGAGCAGTTCTTC	CASGFGGSLSSYNEQFF	TRBV12-5	TRBJ2-1	-	-
TGTGCCAGCTCACCACCGTCAGGGGGGAGTTTTCAGCCCCTCCACTTT	CASSPPSGGSFQPLHF	TRBV18	TRBJ1-6	TRBD1	-
TGTGCCAGCAGTTACTCGAGTGGGCGAACTAACTATGGCTACACCTTC	CASSYSSGRTNYGYTF	TRBV6-2/TRBV6-3	TRBJ1-2	-	once
TGTGCCAGCAGTCCCACCGGGTCTAACACCGGGGAGCTGTTTTTT	CASSPTGSNTGELFF	TRBV6-5	TRBJ2-2	-	-
TGTGCCAGCAGCCAAGATCCCACTAAGGAGACCCAGTACTTC	CASSQDPTKETQYF	TRBV3-1/TRBV3-2	TRBJ2-5	-	-